This TCR beta chain was profiled in a study of STAT3 mutations in large granular lymphocyte leukemia. With regard to this clone: What it binds is not known.

Sequencing used immunoSEQ multiplex PCR; TCRdb keeps in-frame clones, though not all of them. This table has about 20,000 clones, around 93% appearing once. Study-wide points: A small but highly pathogenic clone may have been missed. In T-cell large granular lymphocyte leukemia, about half of patients showed multiple immunodominant subclonotypes.

CDR1 and CDR2 (germline): SGHRS, YFSETQ. V lost 3 bases and J 6 bases, leaving 16 bases between the germline ends. The CDR3 covers 16 residues. This TCR was recovered from a man aged 55 to 70 with T-cell large granular lymphocyte leukemia. Some clones in this sample may be carry-over from other donors' samples. Sequenced input: peripheral blood mononuclear cells. J is TRBJ1-6 and V is TRBV5-1, with TRBD1 as a possible D gene (6 bases). The CDR3 loop is CASSSLTGAANSPLHF. As DNA, the CDR3 is TGCGCCAGCAGCTCACTCACGGGGGCAGCTAATTCACCCCTCCACTTT.